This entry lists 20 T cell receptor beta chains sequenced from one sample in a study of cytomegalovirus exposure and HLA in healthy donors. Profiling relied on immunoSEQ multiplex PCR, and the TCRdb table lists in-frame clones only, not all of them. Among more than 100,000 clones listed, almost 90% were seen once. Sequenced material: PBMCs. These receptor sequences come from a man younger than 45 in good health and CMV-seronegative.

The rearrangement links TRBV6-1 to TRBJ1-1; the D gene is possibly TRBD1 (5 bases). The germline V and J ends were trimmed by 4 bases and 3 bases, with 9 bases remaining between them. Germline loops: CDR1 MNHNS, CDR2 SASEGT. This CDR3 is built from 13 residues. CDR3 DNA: TGTGCCAGCAGTGCGGAACAGGACACTGAAGCTTTCTTT. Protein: CASSAEQDTEAFF.

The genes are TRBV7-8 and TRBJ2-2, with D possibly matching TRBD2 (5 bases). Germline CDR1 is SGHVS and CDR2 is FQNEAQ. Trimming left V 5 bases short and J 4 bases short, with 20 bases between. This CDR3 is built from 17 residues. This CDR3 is CASSLGFGVKGTGELFF. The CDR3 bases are TGTGCCAGCAGCCTGGGTTTCGGGGTTAAGGGCACCGGGGAGCTGTTTTTT.

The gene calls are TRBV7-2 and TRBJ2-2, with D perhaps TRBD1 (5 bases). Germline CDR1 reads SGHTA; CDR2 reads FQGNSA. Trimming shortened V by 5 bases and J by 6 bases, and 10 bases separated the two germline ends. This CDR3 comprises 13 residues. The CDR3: CASSPQGPGELFF. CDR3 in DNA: TGTGCCAGCAGCCCCCAGGGCCCCGGGGAGCTGTTTTTT.

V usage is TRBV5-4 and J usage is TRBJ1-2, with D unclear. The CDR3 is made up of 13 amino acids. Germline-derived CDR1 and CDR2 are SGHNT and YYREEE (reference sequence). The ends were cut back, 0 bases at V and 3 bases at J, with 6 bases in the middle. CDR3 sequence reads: CASSLDSDYGYTF. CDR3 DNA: TGTGCCAGCAGCTTGGACAGTGACTATGGCTACACCTTC.

The CDR3 protein is CASSLRDSLYEQYF. For the CDR3, the DNA is TGCGCCAGCAGCCTCCGGGACAGTCTGTACGAGCAGTACTTC. V is TRBV4-1 and J is TRBJ2-7, with TRBD1 identical over 7 bases. Germline lookup yields CDR1 MGHRA and CDR2 YSYEKL. Losses at the gene ends were 4 bases for V and 4 bases for J; bases not matched to a gene: 7. The CDR3 has 14 amino acids.

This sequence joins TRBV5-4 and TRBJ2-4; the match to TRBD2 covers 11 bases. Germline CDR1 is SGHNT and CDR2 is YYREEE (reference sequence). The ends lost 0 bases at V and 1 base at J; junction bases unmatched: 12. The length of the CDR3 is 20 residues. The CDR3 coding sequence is TGTGCCAGCAGCTTGGAAAACTTAGCGGGAGGGCTTTTCGCCAAAAACATTCAGTACTTC. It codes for CASSLENLAGGLFAKNIQYF.

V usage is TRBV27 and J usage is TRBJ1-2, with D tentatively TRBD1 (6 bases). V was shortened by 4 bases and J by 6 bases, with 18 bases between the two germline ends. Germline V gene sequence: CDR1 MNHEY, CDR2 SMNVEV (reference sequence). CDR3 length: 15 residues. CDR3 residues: CASSSYGQPGDGYTF. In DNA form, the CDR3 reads TGTGCCAGCAGTTCATACGGACAGCCTGGGGATGGCTACACCTTC.

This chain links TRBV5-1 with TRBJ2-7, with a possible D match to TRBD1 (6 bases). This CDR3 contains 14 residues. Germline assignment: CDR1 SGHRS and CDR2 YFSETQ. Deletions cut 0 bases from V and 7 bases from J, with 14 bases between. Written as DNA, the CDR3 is TGCGCCAGCAGCTTGGCCCTGGGGGCTTGGGAGCAGTACTTC. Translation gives CASSLALGAWEQYF.

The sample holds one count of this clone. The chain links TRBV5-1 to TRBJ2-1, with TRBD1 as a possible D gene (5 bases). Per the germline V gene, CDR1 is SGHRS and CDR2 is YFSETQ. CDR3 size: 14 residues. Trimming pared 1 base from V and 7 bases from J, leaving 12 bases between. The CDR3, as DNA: TGCGCCAGCAGCTTGATAGGGGTGGGTAATGAGCAGTTCTTC. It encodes CASSLIGVGNEQFF.

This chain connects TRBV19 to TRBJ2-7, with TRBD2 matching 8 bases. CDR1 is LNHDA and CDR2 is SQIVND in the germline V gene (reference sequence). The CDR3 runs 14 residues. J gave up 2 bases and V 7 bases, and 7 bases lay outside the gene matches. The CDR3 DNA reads TGTGCCAGTAACCCTAGCGGGTCCCCCTACGAGCAGTACTTC. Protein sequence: CASNPSGSPYEQYF.

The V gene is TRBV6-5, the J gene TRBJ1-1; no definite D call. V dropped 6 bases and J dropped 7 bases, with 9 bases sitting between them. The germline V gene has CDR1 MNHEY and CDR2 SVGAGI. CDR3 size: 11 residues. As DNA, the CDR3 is TGTGCCAGCAGCTCAGGCATTGAAGCTTTCTTT. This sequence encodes CASSSGIEAFF.

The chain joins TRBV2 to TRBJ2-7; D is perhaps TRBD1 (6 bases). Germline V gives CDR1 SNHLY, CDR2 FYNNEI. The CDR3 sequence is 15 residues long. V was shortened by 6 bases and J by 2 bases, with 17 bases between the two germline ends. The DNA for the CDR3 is TGTGCCAGCAGCGGTGACAGGACAGATCCCTACGAGCAGTACTTC. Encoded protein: CASSGDRTDPYEQYF.

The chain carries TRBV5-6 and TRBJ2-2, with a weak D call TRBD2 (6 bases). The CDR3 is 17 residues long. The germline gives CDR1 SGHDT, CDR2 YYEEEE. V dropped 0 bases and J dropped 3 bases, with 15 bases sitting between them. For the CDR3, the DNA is TGTGCCAGCAGCTTGGTAGGCCTGCGGGACGACACCGGGGAGCTGTTTTTT. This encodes CASSLVGLRDDTGELFF.

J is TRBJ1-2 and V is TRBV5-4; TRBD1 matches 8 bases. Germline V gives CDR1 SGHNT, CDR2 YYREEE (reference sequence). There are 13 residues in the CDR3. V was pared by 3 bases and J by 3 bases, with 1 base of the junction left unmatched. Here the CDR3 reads CASSSQGDYGYTF. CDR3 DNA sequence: TGTGCCAGCAGCTCACAGGGGGACTATGGCTACACCTTC.

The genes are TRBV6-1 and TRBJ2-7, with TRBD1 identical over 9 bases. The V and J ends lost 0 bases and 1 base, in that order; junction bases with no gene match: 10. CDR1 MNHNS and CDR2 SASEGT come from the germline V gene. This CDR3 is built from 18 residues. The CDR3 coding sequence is TGTGCCAGCAGTGAAGCACTCTCTTGGGGACAGGGATCCTACGAGCAGTACTTC. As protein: CASSEALSWGQGSYEQYF.

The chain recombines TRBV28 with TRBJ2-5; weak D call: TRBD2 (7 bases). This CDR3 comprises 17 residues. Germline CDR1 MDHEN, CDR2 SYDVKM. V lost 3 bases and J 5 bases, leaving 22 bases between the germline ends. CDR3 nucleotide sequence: TGTGCCAGCAGTTTGGGGGGGTACAGGGCCCTCCGCGAGACCCAGTACTTC. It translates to CASSLGGYRALRETQYF.

CDR3 region: CSVYRDGTIYF. The DNA of the CDR3 is TGCAGCGTTTACAGGGACGGCACCATATATTTT. The chain employs TRBV29-1 and TRBJ1-3; tentative D call: TRBD1 (6 bases). Germline loops: CDR1 SQVTM, CDR2 ANQGSEA. This CDR3 is 11 amino acids long. V lost 5 bases and J lost 9, with 11 bases in between.

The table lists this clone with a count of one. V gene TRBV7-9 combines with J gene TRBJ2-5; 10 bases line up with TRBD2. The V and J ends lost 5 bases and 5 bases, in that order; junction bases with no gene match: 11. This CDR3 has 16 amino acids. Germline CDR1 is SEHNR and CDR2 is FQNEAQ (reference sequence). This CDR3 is CASSRIAGGRSETQYF. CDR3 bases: TGTGCCAGCAGCCGCATAGCGGGAGGCAGGAGCGAGACCCAGTACTTC.

CDR3 loop: CSAAGGSETQYF. The CDR3 DNA reads as TGCAGCGCGGCCGGGGGGTCTGAGACCCAGTACTTC. The rearrangement links TRBV29-1 to TRBJ2-5, with 7 bases lining up with TRBD2. Unmatched junction bases numbered 7, after V lost 7 bases and J lost 5 bases. The CDR3 totals 12 residues. Germline CDR1 and CDR2: SQVTM and ANQGSEA. Complete variable domain (other parts from reference TRBV29-1 and TRBJ2-5): SAVISQKPSRDICQRGTSLTIQCQVDSQVTMMFWYRQQPGQSLTLIATANQGSEATYESGFVIDKFPISRPNLTFSTLTVSNMSPEDSSIYLCSAAGGSETQYFGPGTRLLVL.

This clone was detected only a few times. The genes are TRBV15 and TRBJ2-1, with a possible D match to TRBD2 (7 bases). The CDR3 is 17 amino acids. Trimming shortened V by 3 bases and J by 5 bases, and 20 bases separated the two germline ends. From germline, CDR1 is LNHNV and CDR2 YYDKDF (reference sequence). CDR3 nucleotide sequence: TGTGCCACCAGCAGGGGTTGGGGGCTAGCGGTTAACAATGAGCAGTTCTTC. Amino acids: CATSRGWGLAVNNEQFF.